Here is one T cell receptor (beta chain) with its context. The data were taken from a study of blood T cell repertoires in COVID-19. Study details: Nucleic acid was either cDNA or gDNA, and it came from T cells, B-cell-depleted T cells, or PBMCs.

The CDR3 loop spans 16 amino acids. CDR1 is MDHEN and CDR2 is SYDVKM in the germline V gene. The trim removed 6 bases at V and 3 bases at J, leaving 12 bases unmatched. Participant reports of clinical history set cohort assignment. Two negative PCRs, clearance, or symptom resolution had been documented for recovered Cohort 3 donors. Clones were read by immunoSEQ multiplex PCR, and TCRdb kept only the in-frame ones, dropping some. The sample has 350,000 to 400,000 clones, roughly nine tenths seen once. The clonotype was recovered from a man between 18 and 35 years old who had recovered from COVID-19. This rearrangement joins TRBV28 to TRBJ2-5; 8 positions agree with TRBD2. The sequenced material came from PBMCs or T cells enriched from blood (not recorded which). The CDR3 reads CASRTTPGLGEETQYF. The CDR3 nucleotides are TGTGCCAGCAGAACAACCCCGGGACTAGGGGAAGAGACCCAGTACTTC.